This TCR beta chain was captured in a study of T cells in Graves' hyperthyroidism and ophthalmopathy. Notes on the study in general: From stable hyperthyroidism, ophthalmopathy was separated by a 13 V-J model. Among thyroid clonotypes expanded above 0.001, most also appeared in blood.

RNA transcripts yielded amplified TCR beta CDR3 regions. HTBI primers drove first-round RT-PCR of the TCR CDR3. TCRdb processed the multiplex PCR reads anew with MiXCR; each CDR3 protein has one entry. The table records 210,000 or so distinct CDR3 sequences, approximately 17% of them present only once. This clonotype was detected many times. Its target is not known. Trimming at V came to 1 base and at J to 0 bases, leaving 10 bases not matched to a gene. This CDR3 spans 19 amino acids. The germline gives CDR1 SEHNR, CDR2 FQNEAQ (reference sequence). The definition of stable Graves' hyperthyroidism was no ophthalmopathy progression within 18 months. The hyperthyroidism patients had all been newly diagnosed, and their disease duration was under 2 months. Their ages ranged from 18 to 65 years.

This chain joins TRBV7-9 and TRBJ2-1; the match to TRBD2 covers 9 bases. The sequenced material came from blood. This receptor was obtained from a man aged 50 or older with Graves' hyperthyroidism. The chain's CDR3 is CASSLGLREGLNSYNEQFF. In DNA form, the CDR3 reads TGTGCCAGCAGCTTAGGCTTGCGGGAGGGACTAAACTCCTACAATGAGCAGTTCTTC. The full variable domain, with the rest looked up from reference TRBV7-9 and TRBJ2-1, is DTGVSQNPRHKITKRGQNVTFRCDPISEHNRLYWYRQTLGQGPEFLTYFQNEAQLEKSRLLSDRFSAERPKGSFSTLEIQRTEQGDSAMYLCASSLGLREGLNSYNEQFFGPGTRLTVL.